This T cell receptor beta chain was sequenced in a study of cytomegalovirus exposure and HLA in healthy donors. Primers: 60 Vbeta forward and 13 Jbeta reverse. Data came from immunoSEQ multiplex PCR; TCRdb stores just in-frame clones and leaves some out. The sample lists 130,000 to 150,000 clones, almost 85% occurring once. This receptor was taken from a woman aged 60-75 years in good health and CMV-seropositive. Material: PBMCs.

CDR3 residues: CASSLGGYGYTF. The CDR3 DNA follows: TGCGCCAGCAGCTTGGGAGGGTATGGCTACACCTTC. The chain is built from TRBV5-1 and TRBJ1-2; D is unclear. This CDR3 has 12 residues. Germline CDR1 SGHRS, CDR2 YFSETQ. The germline V and J ends were trimmed by 0 bases and 5 bases, with 5 bases remaining between them.